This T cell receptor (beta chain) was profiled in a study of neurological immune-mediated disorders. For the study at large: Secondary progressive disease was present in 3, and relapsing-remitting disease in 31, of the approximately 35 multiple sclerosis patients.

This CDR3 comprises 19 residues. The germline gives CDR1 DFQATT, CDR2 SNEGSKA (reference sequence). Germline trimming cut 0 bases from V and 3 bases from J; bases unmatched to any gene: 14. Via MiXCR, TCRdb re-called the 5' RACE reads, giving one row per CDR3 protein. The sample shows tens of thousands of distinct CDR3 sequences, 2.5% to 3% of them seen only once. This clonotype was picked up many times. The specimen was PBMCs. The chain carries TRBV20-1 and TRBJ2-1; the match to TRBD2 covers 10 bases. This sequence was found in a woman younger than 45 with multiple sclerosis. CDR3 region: CSARDRVRSGGGLYNEQFF. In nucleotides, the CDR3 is TGCAGTGCTAGAGACAGGGTGAGGAGCGGGGGGGGCCTCTACAATGAGCAGTTCTTC.